This T cell receptor beta chain was sequenced during a study of T cell changes during pregnancy in multiple sclerosis. Libraries were prepared by immunoSEQ multiplex PCR; TCRdb keeps only in-frame clonotypes and omits some of them. The sample holds about 46,000 clones, almost 95% seen once. Trimming at V came to 1 base and at J to 6 bases, leaving 10 bases not matched to a gene. The CDR3 is made up of 17 amino acids. Germline values: CDR1 SGHTA, CDR2 FQGNSA. The sequence came from a female donor in good health, enrolled as a control in a pregnancy study. Source: CD4+ T cells from peripheral blood mononuclear cells, taken in the second trimester of pregnancy. J is TRBJ1-4 and V is TRBV7-2, with 8 bases that match TRBD1. The CDR3 spells CASSLEVRGRLDEKLFF. The CDR3 region has the DNA TGTGCCAGCAGCTTAGAGGTCAGGGGGCGCCTTGATGAAAAACTGTTTTTT.